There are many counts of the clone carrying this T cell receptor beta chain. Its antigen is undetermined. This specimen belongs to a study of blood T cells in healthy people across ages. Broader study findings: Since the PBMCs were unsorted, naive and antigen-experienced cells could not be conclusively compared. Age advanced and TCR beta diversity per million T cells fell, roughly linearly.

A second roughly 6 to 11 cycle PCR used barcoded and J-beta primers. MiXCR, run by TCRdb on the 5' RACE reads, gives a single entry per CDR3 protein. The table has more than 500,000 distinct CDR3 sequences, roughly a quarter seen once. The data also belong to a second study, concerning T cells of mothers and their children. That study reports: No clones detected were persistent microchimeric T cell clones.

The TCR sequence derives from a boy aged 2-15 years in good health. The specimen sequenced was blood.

The CDR3 nucleotides are TGTGCCAGCAGTTACCCCTCGGGGACTGAAGCTTTCTTT. Protein sequence: CASSYPSGTEAFF. The V call is TRBV6-6, the J call TRBJ1-1; D is undetermined. The V end was cut by 2 bases, the J end by 5 bases, with 9 bases between. The CDR3 consists of 13 residues. The germline V gene has CDR1 MNHNY and CDR2 SVGAGI (reference sequence).